This T cell receptor beta chain was recorded in a study of T cell repertoires in cytomegalovirus infection. The wider study: Both CMV infection and a matching HLA type were indicated by public TCR beta signatures. Study outcomes and limitations: Pooled public TCR beta family frequency picked out CMV carriers with the relevant HLA. CMV-specific TCR beta clonotypes restricted by HLA-C were the ones dominating the ex vivo response.

Using its own MiXCR run on the reads, TCRdb lists one record per CDR3 protein. The sample records about 680,000 distinct CDR3 sequences, approximately 24% being singletons. On this clonotype itself: Its matching antigen is unknown.

V lost 5 bases and J 2 bases, leaving 11 bases between the germline ends. Germline CDR1 and CDR2: LNHDA and SQIVND (reference sequence). This CDR3 region has 14 residues. The TCR was taken from a human donor in good health (CMV status not recorded). Some clones in this sample may be carry-over from other donors' samples. The chain has TRBV19 and TRBJ2-3; D is ambiguous. Sequencing used CD8+ T cells from PBMCs. CDR3 nucleotides: TGTGCCAGTAGTCGGAACGATTACACAGATACGCAGTATTTT. This sequence encodes CASSRNDYTDTQYF. Variable domain in full (rest from reference TRBV19 and TRBJ2-3): DGGITQSPKYLFRKEGQNVTLSCEQNLNHDAMYWYRQDPGQGLRLIYYSQIVNDFQKGDIAEGYSVSREKKESFPLTVTSAQKNPTAFYLCASSRNDYTDTQYFGPGTRLTVL.